Only a few counts were recorded for the clone carrying this TCR beta chain. Its antigen is as yet unknown. Gene names follow the mouse nomenclature. The read finishes 1 residue shy of the CDR3 end, and the germline J gene is used to complete it. The sample carries other DNA sequences with the same CDR3. This entry comes from a study of tissue T cells after allogeneic stem cell transplantation. Findings and limits, study-wide: Which tissue TCRs were alloreactive or antigen-specific was not determined. Some clones might be persisting host cells.

Germline lookup yields CDR1 LGHNA and CDR2 YNLKQL (reference sequence). This CDR3 spans 15 amino acids. The germline V and J ends were trimmed by 0 bases and 0 bases, with 6 bases remaining between them. The data were produced by immunoSEQ multiplex PCR, yet TCRdb's version contains in-frame clones alone and is incomplete. Of about 22,000 clones listed, approximately 77% were seen once; the top ten hold 0.65% to 0.75%. The J gene is TRBJ1-3, the V gene TRBV5; D remains unclear. The source material was spleen. The sequence derives from a female BALB/c mouse in good health. This strain's MHC haplotype is H2-d. The CDR3 loop reads CASSQDRNSGNTLYF. Partial CDR3 DNA: TGTGCCAGCAGCCAAGACAGAAATTCTGGAAATACGCTCTAT.